A selection of T cell receptor beta chains follows, all from one sample in a study of T cell repertoires in ileal Crohn's disease. Profiled with immunoSEQ multiplex PCR; TCRdb holds only in-frame clones, not every one. The sample shows tens of thousands of clones, about 88% of them seen only once. Source material: ileal tissue. The receptors shown here come from an adult with Crohn's disease. Each CDR3 is given with its conserved first and last residue. A D gene is named only where the DNA matches it firmly. Not every row has a clone size; where given, it reads once, few, many or a size class.

J	D	size	V	CDR3	DNA
TRBJ1-1	.	.	TRBV11-2	CASSHVVHLNTEAFF	TGTGCCAGCAGCCATGTCGTTCACTTGAACACTGAAGCTTTCTTT
TRBJ1-2	.	.	TRBV7-2	CASSLSSGNYGYTF	TGTGCCAGCAGCTTAAGTTCCGGGAACTATGGCTACACCTTC
TRBJ1-2	TRBD1	.	TRBV6-1	CASRVDRVVEGYTF	TGTGCCAGCAGAGTGGACAGGGTGGTTGAGGGCTACACCTTC
TRBJ1-4	.	.	TRBV5-4	CASSQDTGHEKLFF	TGTGCCAGCAGCCAAGATACAGGGCATGAAAAACTGTTTTTT
TRBJ1-2	TRBD1	.	TRBV9	CASSEGQGAVSLLGYTF	TGTGCCAGCAGCGAGGGACAGGGGGCTGTCTCTCTTCTCGGCTACACCTTC
TRBJ2-7	.	.	TRBV9	CASSVGRTSYEQYF	TGTGCCAGCAGCGTAGGTAGAACTTCCTACGAGCAGTACTTC
TRBJ2-4	TRBD1	.	TRBV6-5	CASATGGIGKNIQYF	TGTGCCAGTGCTACAGGGGGGATTGGCAAAAACATTCAGTACTTC
TRBJ1-1	.	.	TRBV2	CASSVEGVGTEAFF	TGTGCCAGCAGTGTGGAGGGCGTTGGTACTGAAGCTTTCTTT
TRBJ1-5	TRBD1	.	TRBV5-6	CASSKTTGREGSNQPQHF	TGTGCCAGCAGCAAAACGACAGGGAGAGAGGGAAGCAATCAGCCCCAGCATTTT
TRBJ1-6	TRBD1	.	TRBV5-4	CASSVDRGMSPLHF	TGTGCCAGCAGCGTAGACAGGGGCATGTCACCCCTCCACTTT
TRBJ1-4	.	.	TRBV13	CASSTRQLNNEKLFF	TGTGCCAGCAGCACCCGACAATTAAATAATGAAAAACTGTTTTTT
TRBJ1-2	.	few	TRBV10-1	CASSELPGRAANYGYTF	TGCGCCAGCAGTGAGCTACCGGGGAGGGCGGCTAACTATGGCTACACCTTC
TRBJ2-7	.	.	TRBV11-3	CASSLGGTSYEQYF	TGTGCCAGCAGCTTAGGCGGCACCTCCTACGAGCAGTACTTC
TRBJ2-1	TRBD1	.	TRBV6-1	CASIWTGGGNEQFF	TGTGCCAGTATCTGGACAGGGGGTGGTAATGAGCAGTTCTTC
TRBJ1-2	TRBD1	.	TRBV28	CASSSPGGGGYGYTF	TGTGCCAGCAGTTCCCCAGGGGGCGGTGGATATGGCTACACCTTC
TRBJ2-2	.	.	TRBV19	CASNRGYTGELFF	TGTGCCAGTAATAGGGGATACACCGGGGAGCTGTTTTTT
TRBJ1-3	TRBD1	.	TRBV5-1	CASSWTGRGSGNTIYF	TGCGCCAGCAGCTGGACAGGCAGGGGCTCTGGAAACACCATATATTTT
TRBJ1-1	TRBD1	.	TRBV5-6	CASSLGRHRQGAFF	TGTGCCAGCAGCTTGGGGCGCCATCGACAGGGAGCTTTCTTT
TRBJ1-1	.	.	TRBV13	CASRLGANTEAFF	TGTGCCAGCAGACTTGGAGCAAACACTGAAGCTTTCTTT
TRBJ1-6	.	.	TRBV19	CASSFRDTNSPLHF	TGTGCCAGTAGTTTCCGGGACACCAATTCACCCCTCCACTTT
TRBJ2-5	.	.	TRBV29-1	CSVVAHSRKETQYF	TGCAGCGTTGTTGCCCACTCCCGAAAAGAGACCCAGTACTTC
TRBJ2-3	.	.	TRBV6-4	CASSDSGGFTDTQYF	TGTGCCAGCAGTGACTCGGGCGGGTTCACAGATACGCAGTATTTT
TRBJ1-2	TRBD1	.	TRBV28	CASSLQGGYGYTF	TGTGCCAGCAGTTTGCAGGGGGGTTATGGCTACACCTTC
TRBJ1-1	.	.	TRBV4-3	CASSQEPYRDTEAFF	TGCGCCAGCAGCCAAGAGCCCTACAGGGACACTGAAGCTTTCTTT
TRBJ2-5	.	.	TRBV6-5	CASSYSTLETQYF	TGTGCCAGCAGTTACTCGACACTAGAGACCCAGTACTTC
TRBJ1-1	TRBD1	.	TRBV14	CASSQTGTGWTEAFF	TGTGCCAGCAGCCAAACCGGGACAGGCTGGACTGAAGCTTTCTTT
TRBJ1-1	TRBD1	.	TRBV6-6	CASSYGQGGFNEAFF	TGTGCCAGCAGCTATGGACAGGGAGGGTTTAATGAAGCTTTCTTT